The 28 T cell receptor beta chains presented below share a single source sample, sequenced in a study of T-cell memory formation after mild COVID-19. TCRdb reprocessed the 5' RACE reads via MiXCR and lists one record per CDR3 protein. The repertoire holds 550,000 to 700,000 distinct CDR3 sequences, with approximately 18% as singletons. The material sequenced was PBMCs or a T cell subset sorted from them (not recorded which). These receptors all come from an adult woman who had mild COVID-19 (a few samples of this study predate the infection). Cell type and time point are not known.

The chain combines TRBV12-3 or TRBV12-4 with TRBJ2-1; 15 bases are shared with TRBD2. There are 16 residues in the CDR3. J gave up 9 bases and V 3 bases, and 6 bases lay outside the gene matches. The CDR3: CASSFVGTSGGSEQFF. CDR3 DNA: TGTGCCAGCAGTTTCGTCGGGACTAGCGGGGGGAGTGAGCAGTTCTTC.

The chain links TRBV29-1 to TRBJ1-5; D unresolved. CDR1 is SQVTM, CDR2 ANQGSEA, per germline. The length of the CDR3 is 12 residues. V gave up 4 bases and J gave up 0 bases, with 4 bases separating them. The CDR3: CSVGFSNQPQHF. The CDR3 bases are TGCAGCGTTGGGTTTAGCAATCAGCCCCAGCATTTT.

The chain recombines TRBV7-8 with TRBJ2-2; no clear D gene. Per germline, CDR1 SGHVS and CDR2 FQNEAQ. The CDR3 covers 15 residues. Trimming cost V 3 bases and J 0 bases, with 8 bases left between them. As DNA, the CDR3 is TGTGCCAGCAGCTTTTTGTTAGCGAACACCGGGGAGCTGTTTTTT. As protein: CASSFLLANTGELFF.

V usage is TRBV10-3 and J usage is TRBJ2-1, with TRBD2 identical over 8 bases. Germline V gene sequence: CDR1 ENHRY, CDR2 SYGVKD. With 6 bases clipped from V and 0 bases from J, the junction kept 4 bases outside the gene matches. This CDR3 spans 15 amino acids. The CDR3 nucleotides are TGTGCCATCAGGGTTAGCGGGAACTCCTACAATGAGCAGTTCTTC. This encodes CAIRVSGNSYNEQFF.

The V and J genes are TRBV14 and TRBJ2-1; D remains unclear. Germline V lookup: CDR1 SGHDN, CDR2 FVKESK. CDR3 length equals 12 residues. Between the trimmed V and J ends, which lost 1 base and 8 bases, there was a span of 6 bases. The CDR3 protein is CASSQAYHEQFF. DNA of the CDR3: TGTGCCAGCAGCCAAGCGTACCATGAGCAGTTCTTC.

This clonotype has more than one count but fewer than ten. V usage is TRBV12-3 or TRBV12-4 and J usage is TRBJ2-3; 7 positions agree with TRBD1. The ends lost 5 bases at V and 1 base at J; junction bases unmatched: 6. The CDR3 has 15 amino acids. Here the CDR3 DNA reads TGTGCCAGCAGTGTTTTAGGGACAGGCACAGATACGCAGTATTTT. Translating it yields CASSVLGTGTDTQYF.

This clonotype has just a few counts. V and J are TRBV12-3 or TRBV12-4 and TRBJ2-1; a possible D gene is TRBD2 (5 bases). Trimming pared 6 bases from V and 7 bases from J, leaving 10 bases between. This CDR3 has 12 amino acids. Written as DNA, the CDR3 is TGTGCCAGCAGGTTGACTACTAATGAGCAGTTCTTC. It yields the protein CASRLTTNEQFF.

V and J are TRBV4-3 and TRBJ2-3; 11 bases map to TRBD2. The CDR3 loop spans 13 amino acids. The germline V gene encodes CDR1 LGHNA and CDR2 YSLEER. The junction had 7 bases not matched to a gene; V was cut back by 4 bases and J by 13 bases. CDR3 in amino acids: CASSPGTSGRKYF. The CDR3, as DNA: TGCGCCAGCAGCCCTGGAACTAGCGGGAGAAAGTATTTT.

This rearrangement joins TRBV11-2 to TRBJ1-3; 8 bases are a match to TRBD1. With 1 base clipped from V and 0 bases from J, the junction kept 11 bases outside the gene matches. The germline CDR1 and CDR2 sequences are SGHAT and FQNNGV. CDR3 size: 19 residues. This CDR3 reads CASSLGTGSPLSSGNTIYF. The DNA for the CDR3 is TGTGCCAGCAGCTTAGGGACAGGGTCCCCTCTGAGCTCTGGAAACACCATATATTTT.

The chain employs TRBV4-3 and TRBJ2-1; TRBD2 aligns across 10 bases. Looked up from germline, CDR1 is LGHNA and CDR2 is YSLEER. The V segment lost 0 bases and the J segment 1 base; nucleotides outside the gene matches: 6. The CDR3 covers 18 residues. The CDR3 sequence: CASSQDTSGIRSYNEQFF. In nucleotides, the CDR3 is TGCGCCAGCAGCCAAGATACTAGCGGGATTAGGTCCTACAATGAGCAGTTCTTC.

This clonotype showed up just a few times. The chain carries TRBV5-1 and TRBJ1-1; D may be TRBD1 (6 bases). V was trimmed by 3 bases and J by 6 bases, leaving 15 bases between them. The CDR3 spans 14 residues. In germline, CDR1 is SGHRS, CDR2 YFSETQ. The CDR3 DNA is TGCGCCAGCAGCTCCCCAAATGGGGGGCCTGAAGCTTTCTTT. This gives the protein CASSSPNGGPEAFF.

This clonotype was seen more than once but under ten times. V gene TRBV27 combines with J gene TRBJ2-5, with a weak D call TRBD2 (6 bases). Germline V CDR1 and CDR2: MNHEY, SMNVEV (reference sequence). The V end was cut by 7 bases, the J end by 3 bases, with 12 bases between. This CDR3 region has 13 residues. CDR3 loop: CASTGGAKETQYF. CDR3 DNA: TGTGCCAGCACAGGAGGGGCTAAAGAGACCCAGTACTTC.

The chain couples TRBV7-9 to TRBJ1-2; 8 bases are shared with TRBD1. V trimming: 1 base; J trimming: 7 bases; junction bases outside the gene matches: 5. Looked up from germline, CDR1 is SEHNR and CDR2 is FQNEAQ (reference sequence). This CDR3 is built from 14 residues. CDR3 sequence (DNA): TGTGCCAGCAGCTTAGTTGACAGGGGCCGTGGCTACACCTTC. This encodes CASSLVDRGRGYTF.

In this sample, this clonotype turned up many times. The J gene is TRBJ1-2, the V gene TRBV5-6; a weak D match, TRBD1 (6 bases). Germline lookup yields CDR1 SGHDT and CDR2 YYEEEE. The CDR3 has 15 residues. V shed 4 bases and J shed 7 bases, with 20 bases lying between them. The chain's CDR3 is CASSHPRGGPFGYTF. In DNA form, the CDR3 reads TGTGCCAGCAGCCACCCCCGAGGGGGGCCCTTTGGCTACACCTTC.

This clonotype was detected a few times. The chain uses TRBV7-2 and TRBJ1-1; possibly TRBD1 for D (5 bases). This CDR3 has 15 amino acids. Deletions cut 1 base from V and 1 base from J, with 10 bases between. The germline V gene encodes CDR1 SGHTA and CDR2 FQGNSA. The CDR3 DNA follows: TGTGCCAGCAGCTTAGGGGGGACGACGAACACTGAAGCTTTCTTT. This translates into CASSLGGTTNTEAFF.

This clonotype came up once. J is TRBJ2-4 and V is TRBV20-1; 10 positions match TRBD2. This CDR3 comprises 16 residues. Germline CDR1 reads DFQATT; CDR2 reads SNEGSKA (reference sequence). J was trimmed by 1 base and V by 0 bases; bases with no gene match: 3. The CDR3 sequence is CSARDSSGSAKNIQYF. The CDR3 DNA sequence: TGCAGTGCTAGAGATTCTAGCGGGAGTGCCAAAAACATTCAGTACTTC.

The chain links TRBV20-1 to TRBJ2-5, with TRBD1 matching 8 bases. The CDR3 spans 15 residues. The germline CDR1 and CDR2 sequences are DFQATT and SNEGSKA (reference sequence). The V and J ends lost 0 bases and 5 bases, in that order; junction bases with no gene match: 8. The CDR3 coding sequence is TGCAGTGCTAGAGATCCAGGGGGCCGCCGGGAGACCCAGTACTTC. This gives the protein CSARDPGGRRETQYF.

The J gene is TRBJ2-3, the V gene TRBV5-1, with unresolved D. CDR1 and CDR2 (germline): SGHRS, YFSETQ. Between the trimmed V and J ends, which lost 2 bases and 2 bases, there was a span of 12 bases. This CDR3 is built from 15 residues. The CDR3 region has the DNA TGCGCCAGCAGCTTAATAGTTGGGCCCACAGATACGCAGTATTTT. Translation gives CASSLIVGPTDTQYF.

This clonotype was seen only a few times. The chain is built from TRBV7-8 and TRBJ2-1; the D is unclear. This CDR3 spans 13 amino acids. V dropped 1 base and J dropped 9 bases, with 10 bases sitting between them. Looked up from germline, CDR1 is SGHVS and CDR2 is FQNEAQ. This chain's CDR3 is CASSLERFVEQFF. DNA for the CDR3: TGTGCCAGCAGCTTAGAACGATTCGTTGAGCAGTTCTTC.

This clonotype was seen only a few times. The J gene is TRBJ2-7, the V gene TRBV6-5; D possibly corresponds to TRBD1 (6 bases). V was shortened by 8 bases and J by 2 bases, with 19 bases between the two germline ends. This CDR3 is built from 15 residues. Looked up from germline, CDR1 is MNHEY and CDR2 is SVGAGI. The CDR3 here is CASQTHRDTPYEQYF. The CDR3 nucleotides are TGTGCCAGCCAAACTCACCGGGACACCCCCTACGAGCAGTACTTC.

As DNA, the CDR3 is TGTGCCAGCAGTCTCGATGGCTACACCTTC. It codes for CASSLDGYTF. The V call is TRBV7-9, the J call TRBJ1-2; D is unclear. Trimming took off 6 bases at V and 6 bases at J, with 5 bases between the two ends. CDR3 size: 10 residues. Germline CDR1 is SEHNR and CDR2 is FQNEAQ (reference sequence). The whole variable domain, remainder taken from reference TRBV7-9 and TRBJ1-2, is DTGVSQNPRHKITKRGQNVTFRCDPISEHNRLYWYRQTLGQGPEFLTYFQNEAQLEKSRLLSDRFSAERPKGSFSTLEIQRTEQGDSAMYLCASSLDGYTFGSGTRLTVV.

The rearrangement links TRBV5-5 to TRBJ2-6; D remains ambiguous. V was clipped by 4 bases and J by 0 bases, with 11 bases between them. This CDR3 is 16 amino acids long. Germline assignment: CDR1 SGHKS and CDR2 YYEKEE (reference sequence). In DNA form, the CDR3 reads TGTGCCAGCAGCACAGTTCAGGTCTCTGGGGCCAACGTCCTGACTTTC. This codes for CASSTVQVSGANVLTF.

The chain combines TRBV29-1 with TRBJ1-2; TRBD1 might be the D (5 bases). V lost 0 bases, J lost 1 base, and 9 bases lay in between. Germline V CDR1 and CDR2: SQVTM, ANQGSEA. This CDR3 comprises 14 residues. This chain's CDR3 is CSVEDRDLNYGYTF. CDR3 nucleotides: TGCAGCGTTGAAGACAGGGACCTTAACTATGGCTACACCTTC.

The J gene is TRBJ2-4, the V gene TRBV12-3 or TRBV12-4, with 7 bases fitting TRBD2. The CDR3 covers 17 residues. Trimming removed 1 base from V and 0 bases from J; junction bases left unmatched: 6. In DNA form, the CDR3 reads TGTGCCAGCAGTTTAGGAGGGAGCGGGGTAGCCAAAAACATTCAGTACTTC. Amino acid sequence: CASSLGGSGVAKNIQYF.

The chain joins TRBV2 to TRBJ2-2; D possibly corresponds to TRBD1 (5 bases). Germline assignment: CDR1 SNHLY and CDR2 FYNNEI. The CDR3 length is 16 residues. The V and J ends lost 7 bases and 6 bases respectively, with 21 bases between them. The CDR3 coding sequence is TGTGCCAGCACCGAGAGAGGAAGGGGAACCGCCGGGGAGCTGTTTTTT. Amino acid sequence: CASTERGRGTAGELFF.

V is TRBV3-1 and J is TRBJ2-3; D is unresolved. This CDR3 comprises 15 residues. The ends were cut back, 0 bases at V and 3 bases at J, with 10 bases in the middle. The germline V gene encodes CDR1 LGHDT and CDR2 YNNKEL (reference sequence). Written as DNA, the CDR3 is TGTGCCAGCAGCCAAGATCTAGGCTCAACAGATACGCAGTATTTT. Translation: CASSQDLGSTDTQYF.

The V and J genes are TRBV11-2 and TRBJ2-7, with D unresolved. The CDR3 length is 12 residues. Trimming took off 4 bases at V and 6 bases at J, with 10 bases between the two ends. CDR1 and CDR2 from the germline V gene are SGHAT and FQNNGV. CDR3 protein: CASSSSRIEQYF. In nucleotides, the CDR3 is TGTGCCAGCAGCTCCTCACGAATCGAGCAGTACTTC.

The rearrangement joins TRBV15 to TRBJ1-1, with D unresolved. The CDR3 is 12 residues long. The V gene's germline CDR1 is LNHNV and CDR2 YYDKDF (reference sequence). The V gene lost 3 bases and the J gene lost 0 bases, with 2 bases spanning the gap. The CDR3 DNA follows: TGTGCCACCAGCAGGATGAACACTGAAGCTTTCTTT. It is translated as CATSRMNTEAFF.